The 8 T cell receptor beta chains presented below share a single source sample, sequenced in a study of cytomegalovirus exposure and HLA in healthy donors. TCRdb keeps only in-frame clones here, not all; method: immunoSEQ multiplex PCR. The data show approximately 160,000 clones, roughly nine tenths seen once. The sample taken for sequencing was PBMCs. The receptors originated from a young woman in good health and CMV-seropositive.

As concerns this clone: The junction shows a germline mismatch at one end, possibly a read error. The chain links TRBV6-1 to TRBJ2-5, with D possibly TRBD2 on 5 matching bases. CDR3 length: 13 amino acids. CDR1 and CDR2 (germline): MNHNS, SASEGT. CDR3 sequence reads: CASSESYSQEVNF. In DNA, the CDR3 is TGTGCCAGCAGTGAATCGTATAGTCAGGAGGTCAACTTC.

The V and J genes are TRBV4-1 and TRBJ2-1, with TRBD2 matching 7 bases. The CDR3 is 16 amino acids. V shed 6 bases, J shed 5 bases, and the junction held 13 bases outside the gene matches. Germline-derived CDR1 and CDR2 are MGHRA and YSYEKL. The CDR3 bases are TGCGCCAGCAGTGAATCGGGGACTATCACCAACAATGAGCAGTTCTTC. This encodes CASSESGTITNNEQFF.

The V and J genes are TRBV2 and TRBJ2-1; TRBD1 is a possible D gene (6 bases). The CDR3 spans 14 residues. Per the germline V gene, CDR1 is SNHLY and CDR2 is FYNNEI. V was clipped by 7 bases and J by 5 bases, with 15 bases between them. DNA of the CDR3: TGTGCCAGCACTGAGACAGGATTGAACAATGAGCAGTTCTTC. It specifies CASTETGLNNEQFF. Full variable domain (rest looked up from reference TRBV2 and TRBJ2-1): EPEVTQTPSHQVTQMGQEVILRCVPISNHLYFYWYRQILGQKVEFLVSFYNNEISEKSEIFDDQFSVERPDGSNFTLKIRSTKLEDSAMYFCASTETGLNNEQFFGPGTRLTVL.

The DNA for the CDR3 is TGTGCCAGCAGTTTACCCGGACAGGGAGGGCAGTACTTC. This gives the protein CASSLPGQGGQYF. The V call is TRBV28, the J call TRBJ2-7; 8 bases map to TRBD1. Germline trimming cut 2 bases from V and 9 bases from J; bases unmatched to any gene: 6. The CDR3 totals 13 residues. Germline V gives CDR1 MDHEN, CDR2 SYDVKM.

The rearrangement uses TRBV18 and TRBJ1-2, with a tentative D call TRBD1 (6 bases). Trimming removed 3 bases from V and 7 bases from J, with 21 bases in between. This CDR3 contains 16 residues. CDR1 is KGHSH, CDR2 LQKENI, per germline. The CDR3 DNA is TGTGCCAGCTCACCTTCCCAGACAGGTCTCCTTGCTGGCTACACCTTC. This sequence encodes CASSPSQTGLLAGYTF.

This chain connects TRBV18 to TRBJ1-4; a possible D gene is TRBD1 (5 bases). The CDR3 consists of 16 residues. Germline loops: CDR1 KGHSH, CDR2 LQKENI. V was trimmed by 4 bases and J by 0 bases, leaving 12 bases between them. Here the CDR3 DNA reads TGTGCCAGCTCACGGACACCGAAGACAACTAATGAAAAACTGTTTTTT. Encoded protein: CASSRTPKTTNEKLFF.

This clone was detected once. The CDR3 is CASSFSTVSNEQFF. CDR3 coding DNA: TGTGCCAGCAGCTTTTCGACAGTATCGAATGAGCAGTTCTTC. The rearrangement uses TRBV11-3 and TRBJ2-1; maybe TRBD1 (5 bases). Germline CDR1 and CDR2: SGHNT and YENEEA. The V end was cut by 3 bases, the J end by 7 bases, with 13 bases between. This CDR3 spans 14 amino acids.

V gene TRBV2 combines with J gene TRBJ1-6; TRBD1 is a possible D gene (5 bases). Germline lookup yields CDR1 SNHLY and CDR2 FYNNEI. The CDR3 contains 16 residues. V shed 2 bases and J shed 10 bases, with 18 bases lying between them. The chain's CDR3 is CASSEQGAKGRSPLHF. CDR3 coding DNA: TGTGCCAGCAGTGAACAGGGCGCCAAAGGGAGGTCACCCCTCCACTTT.